A single sample gave rise to the 2 T cell receptor beta chains below, sequenced in a study of blood T cell repertoires in COVID-19. The data were produced by immunoSEQ multiplex PCR, yet TCRdb's version contains in-frame clones alone and is incomplete. Seen here are 110,000 or so clones, roughly 85% observed once, and the top ten hold more than 5%. Sequencing was performed on peripheral blood. The origin of the receptors is a woman between 55 and 75 years old with COVID-19, enrolled during active disease.

This clone was seen just once. The J gene is TRBJ1-4, the V gene TRBV5-6; maybe TRBD1 (6 bases). Germline V gene lookup returns CDR1 SGHDT and CDR2 YYEEEE. The length of the CDR3 is 16 residues. The V and J ends lost 0 bases and 6 bases respectively, with 15 bases between them. The CDR3 sequence is CASSLGLQGGDEKLFF. CDR3 nucleotide sequence: TGTGCCAGCAGCTTGGGATTACAGGGAGGGGATGAAAAACTGTTTTTT.

The chain combines TRBV2 with TRBJ2-2, with D maybe TRBD1 (5 bases). The V gene lost 8 bases and the J gene lost 1 base, with 14 bases spanning the gap. The CDR3 is 15 amino acids. Germline V gene sequence: CDR1 SNHLY, CDR2 FYNNEI. CDR3 DNA sequence: TGTGCCAGCTCCCTAGGGGTACGGAACACCGGGGAGCTGTTTTTT. Translation gives CASSLGVRNTGELFF. The full variable domain, in which reference TRBV2 and TRBJ2-2 provide the parts outside the CDR3, is EPEVTQTPSHQVTQMGQEVILRCVPISNHLYFYWYRQILGQKVEFLVSFYNNEISEKSEIFDDQFSVERPDGSNFTLKIRSTKLEDSAMYFCASSLGVRNTGELFFGEGSRLTVL.